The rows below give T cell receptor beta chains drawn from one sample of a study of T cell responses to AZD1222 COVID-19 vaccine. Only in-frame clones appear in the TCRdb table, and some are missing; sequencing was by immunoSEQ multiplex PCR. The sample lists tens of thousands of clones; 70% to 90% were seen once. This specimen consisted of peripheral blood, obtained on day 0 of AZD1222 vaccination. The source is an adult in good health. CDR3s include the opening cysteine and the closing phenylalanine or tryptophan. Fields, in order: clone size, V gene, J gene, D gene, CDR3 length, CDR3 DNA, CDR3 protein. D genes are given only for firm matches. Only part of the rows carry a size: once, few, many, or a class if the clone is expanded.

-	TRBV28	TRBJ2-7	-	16	TGTGCCAGCAGTTTGGCACTCAGGACGTCATCCTACGAGCAGTACTTC	CASSLALRTSSYEQYF
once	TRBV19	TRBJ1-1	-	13	TGTGCCGCCAAGATCGGGACTAACACTGAAGCTTTCTTT	CAAKIGTNTEAFF
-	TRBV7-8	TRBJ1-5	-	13	TGTGCCAGCAGCGGGAATAACAATCAGCCCCAGCATTTT	CASSGNNNQPQHF
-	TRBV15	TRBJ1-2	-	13	TGTGCCACCAGCAGAGTGGGCGGGGATGGCTACACCTTC	CATSRVGGDGYTF
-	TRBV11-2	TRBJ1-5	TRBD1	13	TGTGCCAGCAGTTCGGACAGGGATCAGCCCCAGCATTTT	CASSSDRDQPQHF
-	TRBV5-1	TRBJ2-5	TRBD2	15	TGCGCCAGCAGCTCAGGGAGCGGGAGAAGAGAGACCCAGTACTTC	CASSSGSGRRETQYF
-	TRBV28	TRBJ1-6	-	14	TGTGCCAGCAGTTCCGGACAGCGAGAGGGACCCCTCCACTTT	CASSSGQREGPLHF
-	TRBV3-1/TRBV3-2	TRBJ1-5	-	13	TGTGCCAGCAGCCATCCAGGGCCCCGGGCCCAGCATTTT	CASSHPGPRAQHF
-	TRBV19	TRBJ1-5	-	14	TGTGCCAGTAAGCGACAGCAACTCAATCAGCCCCAGCATTTT	CASKRQQLNQPQHF
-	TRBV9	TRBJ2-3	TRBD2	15	TGTGCCAGCAGCGTATTACTAGCGGGGGGTGATACGCAGTATTTT	CASSVLLAGGDTQYF
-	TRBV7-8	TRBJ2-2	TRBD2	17	TGTGCCAGCAGCTTAAGGCTAGCGGGAGGGAACACCGGGGAGCTGTTTTTT	CASSLRLAGGNTGELFF
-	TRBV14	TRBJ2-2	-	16	TGTGCCAGCAGCCATGGATGGGGTATGAACACCGGGGAGCTGTTTTTT	CASSHGWGMNTGELFF
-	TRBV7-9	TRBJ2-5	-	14	TGTGCCAGCAGCGAAATAGGGGTTGGGGAGACCCAGTACTTC	CASSEIGVGETQYF
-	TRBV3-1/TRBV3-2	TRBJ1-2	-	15	TGTGCCAGCAGCCCTTCAGGGATCCCTAACTATGGCTACACCTTC	CASSPSGIPNYGYTF
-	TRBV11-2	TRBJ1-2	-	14	TGTGCCAGCAGCTTTTATTTTGGGTCCAGGGGCTACACCTTC	CASSFYFGSRGYTF
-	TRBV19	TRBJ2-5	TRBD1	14	TGTGCCAGTAGTATAGCGACAGGGCGAGAGACCCAGTACTTC	CASSIATGRETQYF
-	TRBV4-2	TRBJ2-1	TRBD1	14	TGTGCCAGCAGCCTGGGACAGGTGAACAATGAGCAGTTCTTC	CASSLGQVNNEQFF
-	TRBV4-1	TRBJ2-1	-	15	TGCGCCAGCAGCCAAGATTATACTATCAGCCAGGAGCAGTTCTTC	CASSQDYTISQEQFF
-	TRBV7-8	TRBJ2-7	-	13	TGTGCCAGCAGCTACGCGCAGAACTACGAGCAGTACTTC	CASSYAQNYEQYF
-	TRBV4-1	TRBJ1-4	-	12	TGCGCCAGCAGCCAGCAGGGTGAAAAACTGTTTTTT	CASSQQGEKLFF
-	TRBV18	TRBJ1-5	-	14	TGTGCCAGCTCACCACTTGGGTTGGGTCAGCCCCAGCATTTT	CASSPLGLGQPQHF
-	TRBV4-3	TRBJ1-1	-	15	TGCGCCAGCAGCCAAGTCTCTACAGGGAACACTGAAGCTTTCTTT	CASSQVSTGNTEAFF
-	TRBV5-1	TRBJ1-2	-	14	TGCGCCAGCAGCTTGGGTGCGACGGAATATGGCTACACCTTC	CASSLGATEYGYTF
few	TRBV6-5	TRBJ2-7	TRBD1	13	TGTGCCAGCAGTAGGACAGGGGTTCACGAGCAGTACTTC	CASSRTGVHEQYF
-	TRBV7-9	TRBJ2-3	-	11	TGTGCCAGCAGCTTAGTAGATACGCAGTATTTT	CASSLVDTQYF
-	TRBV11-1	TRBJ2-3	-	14	TGTGCCAGCAGCTTTGACCTAGCCACAGATACGCAGTATTTT	CASSFDLATDTQYF
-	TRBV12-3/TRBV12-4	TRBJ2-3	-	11	TGTGCCAGCGGGGGGTTAGATACGCAGTATTTT	CASGGLDTQYF
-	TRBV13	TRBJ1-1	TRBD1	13	TGTGCCAGCAGCCCACAGGGGTCCACTGAAGCTTTCTTT	CASSPQGSTEAFF
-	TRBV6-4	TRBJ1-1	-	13	TGTGCCAGCAGCGATCAGCCGAACACTGAAGCTTTCTTT	CASSDQPNTEAFF
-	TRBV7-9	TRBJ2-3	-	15	TGTGCCAGCAGCTTAGGTGGGACTAGCACAGATACGCAGTATTTT	CASSLGGTSTDTQYF
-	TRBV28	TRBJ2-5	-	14	TGTGCCAGCAGTTTAATTGGGGGTAGCGAGACCCAGTACTTC	CASSLIGGSETQYF
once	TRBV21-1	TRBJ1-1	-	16	TGTGCCAGCAGCTTGCACCGGGACAGGGGGATAACTGAAGCTTTCTTT	CASSLHRDRGITEAFF
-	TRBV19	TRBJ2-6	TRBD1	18	TGTGCCAGTAGTATATGGGGACAGGGGGGACCTGGGGCCAACGTCCTGACTTTC	CASSIWGQGGPGANVLTF
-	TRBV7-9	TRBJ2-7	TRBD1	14	TGTGCCAGCAGCTTGGGAACAGGGGTCTACGAGCAGTACTTC	CASSLGTGVYEQYF
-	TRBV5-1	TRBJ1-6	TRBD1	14	TGCGCCAGCAGCGGGAACAGGGGTAATTCACCCCTCCACTTT	CASSGNRGNSPLHF
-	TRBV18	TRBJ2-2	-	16	TGTGCCAGCTCACCACCTTCCCTAGCGAACACCGGGGAGCTGTTTTTT	CASSPPSLANTGELFF
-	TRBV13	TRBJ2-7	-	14	TGTGCCAGCAGCTTGAGAGGCCCGGTCTACGAGCAGTACTTC	CASSLRGPVYEQYF
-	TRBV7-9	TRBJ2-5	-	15	TGTGCCAGCAGCTTAGTGTTGGCGCACCAAGAGACCCAGTACTTC	CASSLVLAHQETQYF
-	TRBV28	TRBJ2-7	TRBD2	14	TGTGCCAGCAGCCAGCGGGAGGGGATCTACGAGCAGTACTTC	CASSQREGIYEQYF
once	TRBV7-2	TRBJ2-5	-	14	TGTGCCAGCAGCTCGCAGGGGGGCCAAGAGACCCAGTACTTC	CASSSQGGQETQYF